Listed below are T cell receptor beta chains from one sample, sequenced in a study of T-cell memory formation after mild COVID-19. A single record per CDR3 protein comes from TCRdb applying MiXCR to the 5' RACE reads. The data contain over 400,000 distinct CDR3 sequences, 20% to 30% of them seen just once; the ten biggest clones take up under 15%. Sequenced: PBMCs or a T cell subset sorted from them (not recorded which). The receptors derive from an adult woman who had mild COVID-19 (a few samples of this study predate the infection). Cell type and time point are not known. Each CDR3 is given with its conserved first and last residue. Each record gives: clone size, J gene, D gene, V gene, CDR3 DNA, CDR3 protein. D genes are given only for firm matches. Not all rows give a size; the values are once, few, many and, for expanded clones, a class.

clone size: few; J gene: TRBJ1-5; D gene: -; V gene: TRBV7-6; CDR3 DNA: TGTGCCAGCAGCGCACACAATAGCAATCAGCCCCAGCATTTT; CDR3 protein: CASSAHNSNQPQHF
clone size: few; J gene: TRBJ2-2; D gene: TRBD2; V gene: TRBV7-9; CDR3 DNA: TGTGCCAGCAGCTTTAGCGGGAGGGCCGGCACCGGGGAGCTGTTTTTT; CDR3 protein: CASSFSGRAGTGELFF
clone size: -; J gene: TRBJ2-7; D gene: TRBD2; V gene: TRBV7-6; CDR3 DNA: TGTGCCAGCAACCCCGGACTAGCGGGCCCACGGCAAAGCGAGCAGTACTTC; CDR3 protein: CASNPGLAGPRQSEQYF
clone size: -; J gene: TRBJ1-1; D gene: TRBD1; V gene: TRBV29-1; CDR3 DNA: TGCAGCGTTGAAGAACCGGCAGGGGGCACTGAAGCTTTCTTT; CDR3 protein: CSVEEPAGGTEAFF
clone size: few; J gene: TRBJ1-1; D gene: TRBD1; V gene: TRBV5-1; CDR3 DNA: TGCGCCAGCAGCGTACTGGGACAGAAGAACACTGAAGCTTTCTTT; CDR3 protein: CASSVLGQKNTEAFF
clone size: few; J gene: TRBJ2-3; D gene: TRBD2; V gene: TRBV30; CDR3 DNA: TGTGCCTGGAGATGGACTAGCGGGGGCGTAGATACGCAGTATTTT; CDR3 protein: CAWRWTSGGVDTQYF
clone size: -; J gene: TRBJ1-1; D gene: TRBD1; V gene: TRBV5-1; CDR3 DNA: TGCGCCAGCAGCGCCGGGACAGGGGACACTGAAGCTTTATTT; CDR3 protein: CASSAGTGDTEALF
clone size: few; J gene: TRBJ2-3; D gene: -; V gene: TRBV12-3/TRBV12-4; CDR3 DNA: TGTGCCAGCAGGCACTTTGCGGGGAGCGTTACAGATACGCAGTATTTT; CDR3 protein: CASRHFAGSVTDTQYF
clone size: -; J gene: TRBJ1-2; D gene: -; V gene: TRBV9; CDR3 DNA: TGTGCCAGCAGCGTCGGGGGTACCGCTAACTATGGCTACACCTTC; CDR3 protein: CASSVGGTANYGYTF
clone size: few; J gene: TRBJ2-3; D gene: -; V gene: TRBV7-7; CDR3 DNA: TGTGCCAGCAGCTTATCGGACGGCTTGGCAGATACGCAGTATTTT; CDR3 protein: CASSLSDGLADTQYF
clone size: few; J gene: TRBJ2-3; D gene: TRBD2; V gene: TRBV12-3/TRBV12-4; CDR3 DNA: TGTGCCAGCAGCCCCGTACTTTCTAGCGGGAGCACAGATACGCAGTATTTT; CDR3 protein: CASSPVLSSGSTDTQYF
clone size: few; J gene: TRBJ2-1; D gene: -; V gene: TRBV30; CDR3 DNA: TGTGCCTGGAGCGGGAGCTCCTACAATGAGCAGTTCTTC; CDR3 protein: CAWSGSSYNEQFF
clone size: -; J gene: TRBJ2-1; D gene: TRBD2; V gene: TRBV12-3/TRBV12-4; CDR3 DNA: TGTGCCAGCAGTTTAGCGGGGACTAGCGATAACAATGAGCAGTTCTTC; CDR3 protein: CASSLAGTSDNNEQFF
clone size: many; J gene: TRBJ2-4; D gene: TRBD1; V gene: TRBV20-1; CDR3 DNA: TGCAGTGCTAGCACCCTGGGACCCCAGGGGGACATTCAGTACTTC; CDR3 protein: CSASTLGPQGDIQYF
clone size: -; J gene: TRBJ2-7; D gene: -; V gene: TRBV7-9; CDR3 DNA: TGTGCCAGCAGCTTAGACCCAGTAGTCGAGCAGTACTTC; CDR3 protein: CASSLDPVVEQYF
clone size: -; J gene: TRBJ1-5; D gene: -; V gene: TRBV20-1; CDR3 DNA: TGCAGTGCTCAAGACGGTAGCAATCAGCCCCAGCATTTT; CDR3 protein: CSAQDGSNQPQHF
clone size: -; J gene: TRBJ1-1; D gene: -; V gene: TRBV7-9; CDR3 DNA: TGTGCCAGCAGCAAAGACAAGGGGGGTCCGGCTTTCTTT; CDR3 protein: CASSKDKGGPAFF
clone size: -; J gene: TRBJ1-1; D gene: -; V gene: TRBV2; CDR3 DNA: TGTGCCAGCAGCCTGACAGAACGAACTGAAGCTTTCTTT; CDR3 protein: CASSLTERTEAFF
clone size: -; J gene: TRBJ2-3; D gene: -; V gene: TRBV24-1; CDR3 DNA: TGTGCCACCAGTGATTTCCAGGGGGGGGCGCAGTATTTT; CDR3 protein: CATSDFQGGAQYF
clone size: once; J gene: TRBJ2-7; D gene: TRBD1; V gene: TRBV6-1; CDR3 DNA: TGTGCCAGCACGATGGGGACAGGGGGATACGAGCAGTACTTC; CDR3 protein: CASTMGTGGYEQYF
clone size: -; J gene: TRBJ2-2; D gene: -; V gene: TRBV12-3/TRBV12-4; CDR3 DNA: TGTGCTATCGAGAGGGGCGCGAACACCGGGGAGCTGTTTTTT; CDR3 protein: CAIERGANTGELFF
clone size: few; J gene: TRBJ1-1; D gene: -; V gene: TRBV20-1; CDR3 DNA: TGCAGTGCTAGGACGTCAGTGGTGTACACTGAAGCTTTCTTT; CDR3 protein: CSARTSVVYTEAFF
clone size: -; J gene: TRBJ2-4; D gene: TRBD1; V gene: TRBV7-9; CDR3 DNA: TGTGCCAGCAGCTCCCCAGGGGGTCGGGACATTCAGTACTTC; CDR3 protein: CASSSPGGRDIQYF
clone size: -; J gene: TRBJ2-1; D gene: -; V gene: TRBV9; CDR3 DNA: TGTGCCAGCAGTCGAACAGGGTCCAACTCCTACAATGAGCAGTTCTTC; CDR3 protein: CASSRTGSNSYNEQFF
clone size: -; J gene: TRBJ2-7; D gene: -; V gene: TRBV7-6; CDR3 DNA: TGTGCCAGCAGCCCCACCGGGACATCATACGAGCAGTACTTC; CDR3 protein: CASSPTGTSYEQYF
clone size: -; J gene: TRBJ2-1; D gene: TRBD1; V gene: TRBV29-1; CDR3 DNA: TGCAGCGTTGGCGGGACAGGGGGTAAGGATGAGCAGTTCTTC; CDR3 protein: CSVGGTGGKDEQFF
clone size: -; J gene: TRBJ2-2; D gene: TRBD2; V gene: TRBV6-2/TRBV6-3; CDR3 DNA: TGTGCCAGCAGTTATCTGACTAGCGCGGAGCTGTTTTTT; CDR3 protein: CASSYLTSAELFF
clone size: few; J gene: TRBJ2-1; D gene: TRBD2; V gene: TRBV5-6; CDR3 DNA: TGTGCCAGCAGCCCCGGACTAGCAACACGTGAGCAGTTCTTC; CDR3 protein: CASSPGLATREQFF
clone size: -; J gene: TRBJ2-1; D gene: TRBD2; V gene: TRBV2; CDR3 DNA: TGTGCCAGCAGTGAAACGAGGCGGGAGTTGGGCAATGAGCAGTTCTTC; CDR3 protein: CASSETRRELGNEQFF
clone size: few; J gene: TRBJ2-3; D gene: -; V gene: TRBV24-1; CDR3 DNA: TGTGCCACCAGTGCCCCCCCCCTGGTGGGCAGCACAGATACGCAGTATTTT; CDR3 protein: CATSAPPLVGSTDTQYF
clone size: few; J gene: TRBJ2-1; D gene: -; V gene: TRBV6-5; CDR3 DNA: TGTGCCAGCAGTCACCGGTCATTCAATGAGCAGTTCTTC; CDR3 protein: CASSHRSFNEQFF
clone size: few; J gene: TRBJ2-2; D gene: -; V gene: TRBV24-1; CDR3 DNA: TGTGCCACCAGTGATTTTGCGGGGACAGCCAACACCGGGGAGCTGTTTTTT; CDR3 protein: CATSDFAGTANTGELFF
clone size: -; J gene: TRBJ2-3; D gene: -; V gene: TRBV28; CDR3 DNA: TGTGCCAGCAGTTCTTCAGGGAGGTCAGATACGCAGTATTTT; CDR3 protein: CASSSSGRSDTQYF
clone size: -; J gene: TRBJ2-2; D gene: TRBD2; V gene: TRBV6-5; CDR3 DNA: TGTGCCAGCATGATGAGCGGGAGGGCCCCCGGGGAGCTGTTTTTT; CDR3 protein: CASMMSGRAPGELFF
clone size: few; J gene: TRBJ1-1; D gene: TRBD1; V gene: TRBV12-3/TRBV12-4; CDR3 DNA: TGTGCCAGCAGTCCAAGACAGGGACCTACTGAAGCTTTCTTT; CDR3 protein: CASSPRQGPTEAFF
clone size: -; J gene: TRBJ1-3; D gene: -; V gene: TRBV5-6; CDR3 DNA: TGTGCCAGCAGCGTCCGGACGGAACCCTCTGGAAACACCATATATTTT; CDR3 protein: CASSVRTEPSGNTIYF
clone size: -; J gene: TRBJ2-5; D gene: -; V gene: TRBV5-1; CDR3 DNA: TGCGCCAGCAGCTTGGACTCTAGCGCGGAGACCCAGTACTTC; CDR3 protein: CASSLDSSAETQYF
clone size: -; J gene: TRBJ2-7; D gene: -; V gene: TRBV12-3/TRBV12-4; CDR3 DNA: TGTGCCAGCAGTCCCGGACAGGTCCGGGGGTACGAGCAGTACTTC; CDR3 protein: CASSPGQVRGYEQYF
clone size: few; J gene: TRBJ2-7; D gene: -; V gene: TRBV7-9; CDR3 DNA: TGTGCCAGCAGCCCAAGAAATCGGGGTCAAGAAAGTACGTACTTC; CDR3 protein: CASSPRNRGQESTYF
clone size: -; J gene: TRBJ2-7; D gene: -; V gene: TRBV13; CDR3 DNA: TGTGCCAGCAGCTTCCCCGGGACGGGGGCTCCCGAGCAGTACTTC; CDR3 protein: CASSFPGTGAPEQYF
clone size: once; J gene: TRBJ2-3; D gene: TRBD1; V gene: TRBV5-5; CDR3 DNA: TGTGCCAGCAGCTTGGAGACAGGGTTTCATGCAGATACGCAGTATTTT; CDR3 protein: CASSLETGFHADTQYF
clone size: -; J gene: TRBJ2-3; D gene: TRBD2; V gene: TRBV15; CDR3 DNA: TGTGCCACCAGCAGCCCCCTCGGGCGGGAGGTTCCCACAGATACGCAGTATTTT; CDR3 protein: CATSSPLGREVPTDTQYF
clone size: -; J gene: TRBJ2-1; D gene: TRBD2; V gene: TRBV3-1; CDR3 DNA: TGTGCCACCAAGGGACTATTCAACAATGAGCAGTTCTTC; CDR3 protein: CATKGLFNNEQFF
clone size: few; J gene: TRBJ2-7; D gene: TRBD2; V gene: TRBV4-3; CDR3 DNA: TGCGCCAGCAGCCAAGATAGCGGGAGGCCCCGGGAGCAGTACTTC; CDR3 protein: CASSQDSGRPREQYF
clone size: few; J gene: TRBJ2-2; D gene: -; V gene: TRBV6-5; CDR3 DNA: TGTGCCAGCAGGCGCGACAGCGTGGAGCTGTTTTTT; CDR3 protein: CASRRDSVELFF
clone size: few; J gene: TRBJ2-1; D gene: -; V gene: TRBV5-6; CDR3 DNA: TGTGCCAGTACCGGACAGAACTCCTACAATGAGCAGTTCTTC; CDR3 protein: CASTGQNSYNEQFF
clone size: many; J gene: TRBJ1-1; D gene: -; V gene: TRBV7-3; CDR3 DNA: TGTGCCAGCAGGGAGACAGGGAACACTGAAGCTTTCTTT; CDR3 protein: CASRETGNTEAFF
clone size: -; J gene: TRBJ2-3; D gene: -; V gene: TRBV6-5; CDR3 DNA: TGTGCCAGCAGCAGACCAGGAAGAACAGATACGCAGTATTTT; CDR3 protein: CASSRPGRTDTQYF
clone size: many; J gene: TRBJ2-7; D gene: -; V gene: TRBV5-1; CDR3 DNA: TGCGCCAGCAGCTTGGACAGGGAAAGCTACGAGCAGTACTTC; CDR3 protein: CASSLDRESYEQYF
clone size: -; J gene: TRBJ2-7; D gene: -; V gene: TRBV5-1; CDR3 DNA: TGCGCCAGCAGCTTGGTAACAGCGAACTACGAGCAGTACTTC; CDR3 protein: CASSLVTANYEQYF
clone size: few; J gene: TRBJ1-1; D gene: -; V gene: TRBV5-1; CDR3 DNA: TGCGCCAGCAGCTTGGGACACCTCATGAACACTGAAGCTTTCTTT; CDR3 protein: CASSLGHLMNTEAFF
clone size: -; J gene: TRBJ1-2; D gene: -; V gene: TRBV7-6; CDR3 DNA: TGTGCCAGCAGCTTAGCGCGGGGAATGGGTGGCTACACCTTC; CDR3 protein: CASSLARGMGGYTF
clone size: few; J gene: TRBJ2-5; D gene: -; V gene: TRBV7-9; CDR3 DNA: TGTGCCAGCAGCTCCGGGACAACCGTCCGGGAGACCCAGTACTTC; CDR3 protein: CASSSGTTVRETQYF